Sequencing of this TCR beta chain was carried out in a study of blood T cell repertoires in COVID-19. TCRdb's table, derived via immunoSEQ multiplex PCR, lists solely in-frame clones and lacks some. The table lists a few hundred thousand clones, roughly 87% of them singletons. The CDR3 spans 15 residues. Trimming cost V 3 bases and J 4 bases, with 15 bases left between them. Germline CDR1 reads MNHEY; CDR2 reads SMNVEV (reference sequence). This TCR was sampled from a woman aged 25 to 39 who had recovered from COVID-19. The rearrangement uses TRBV27 and TRBJ1-2; D is possibly TRBD1 (5 bases). Specimen: PBMCs or T cells enriched from blood (not recorded which). The CDR3 sequence is CASSFRGLDFYGYTF. CDR3 nucleotide sequence: TGTGCCAGCAGTTTTAGGGGCTTAGACTTCTATGGCTACACCTTC.